The T cell receptor (beta chain) described here comes from a study of blood T cell repertoires in COVID-19. Study summary: Sources were T cells, B-cell-depleted T cells, or PBMCs; the material itself was cDNA or gDNA.

CDR1 is SGHRS and CDR2 is YFSETQ in the germline V gene. The CDR3 has 17 amino acids. V lost 2 bases, J lost 4 bases, and 19 bases lay in between. Data came from immunoSEQ multiplex PCR; TCRdb stores just in-frame clones and leaves some out. The table lists 150,000 to 200,000 clones, 70% to 90% of them singletons. The genes are TRBV5-1 and TRBJ2-1; a weak D match, TRBD1 (6 bases). The TCR was taken from a woman in her fifties or sixties who had recovered from COVID-19. The sequenced sample consisted of PBMCs or T cells enriched from blood (not recorded which). The CDR3 DNA reads TGCGCCAGCAGCTTACAGGGTTCAACAGCTCGGTACAATGAGCAGTTCTTC. This gives the protein CASSLQGSTARYNEQFF.